This TCR beta chain was profiled in a study of PD-1 blockade in classical Hodgkin lymphoma. The study's findings and limits: Newly diagnosed patients had baseline TCR diversity that was reportedly lower than that of healthy donors. Baseline diversity was lower in partial responders and progressors than complete responders. CD4+ but not CD8+ TCR diversity rose significantly by C4D1.

The CDR3 has 15 residues. CDR1 is KGHSH and CDR2 is LQKENI in the germline V gene. Deletions cut 3 bases from V and 1 base from J, with 12 bases between. Comments on this clone: What it binds is unknown.

The time point denotes: cycle 4 day 1 (C4D1), after less than 7 weeks of nivolumab. Every one of the patients relapsed after autologous stem cell transplantation (brentuximab vedotin exposure was variable). Sequencing was performed with immunoSEQ multiplex PCR; in TCRdb, only in-frame clones are kept and a portion is missing. Of some 93,000 clones detected, 83% appear once; the ten largest clones hold over 15%. The clonotype originates from a human donor with classical Hodgkin lymphoma. Sequencing used peripheral blood mononuclear cells (PBMCs), obtained before the fourth cycle of nivolumab. This chain connects TRBV18 to TRBJ1-1; a weak D match, TRBD1 (5 bases). The CDR3, as DNA: TGTGCCAGCTCACCGTCCGGGACGCCGAACACTGAAGCTTTCTTT. Its protein product is CASSPSGTPNTEAFF. Complete variable domain (other parts from reference TRBV18 and TRBJ1-1): NAGVMQNPRHLVRRRGQEARLRCSPMKGHSHVYWYRQLPEEGLKFMVYLQKENIIDESGMPKERFSAEFPKEGPSILRIQQVVRGDSAAYFCASSPSGTPNTEAFFGQGTRLTVV.